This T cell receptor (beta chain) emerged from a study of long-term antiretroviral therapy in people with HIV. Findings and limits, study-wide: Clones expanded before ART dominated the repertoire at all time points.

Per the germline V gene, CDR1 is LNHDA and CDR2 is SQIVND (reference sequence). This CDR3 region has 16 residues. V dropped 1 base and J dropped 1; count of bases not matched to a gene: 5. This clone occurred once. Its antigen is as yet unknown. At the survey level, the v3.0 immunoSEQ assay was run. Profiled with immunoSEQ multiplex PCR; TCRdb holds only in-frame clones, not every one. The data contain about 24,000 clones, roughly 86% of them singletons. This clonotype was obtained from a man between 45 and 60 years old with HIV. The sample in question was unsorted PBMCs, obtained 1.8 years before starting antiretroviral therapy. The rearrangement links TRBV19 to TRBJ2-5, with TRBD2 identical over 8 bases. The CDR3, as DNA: TGTGCCAGTAGTATAGGCGGGCTAGCGGGCCAAGAGACCCAGTACTTC. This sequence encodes CASSIGGLAGQETQYF.